These 8 T cell receptor beta chains were all obtained from the same sample, sequenced in a study of cytomegalovirus exposure and HLA in healthy donors. Primers: 60 Vbeta forward and 13 Jbeta reverse. The protocol was immunoSEQ multiplex PCR, while the TCRdb copy is restricted to in-frame clones and leaves out a portion. In the table there are under 80,000 clones, around 75% of which are singletons. Sequencing used PBMCs. These TCRs come from a man aged 50-59 years in good health and CMV-seropositive.

In DNA form, the CDR3 reads TGTGCCAGCAGCCAAGACTCGCGGGGGGAATCTGGGGCCAACGTCCTGACTTTC. It specifies CASSQDSRGESGANVLTF. The rearrangement joins TRBV4-2 to TRBJ2-6, with 8 bases matching TRBD2. The junction had 5 bases not matched to a gene; V was cut back by 0 bases and J by 1 base. In germline, CDR1 is LGHNA, CDR2 YNFKEQ. The CDR3 is 18 amino acids.

This clone was observed a handful of times. The chain joins TRBV5-1 to TRBJ2-7, with TRBD2 matching over 10 bases. After removal of 4 bases from V and 4 bases from J, the junction contained 5 bases not matched to a gene. This CDR3 contains 14 residues. CDR1 and CDR2 from the germline V gene are SGHRS and YFSETQ. CDR3 sequence reads: CASSTSGGAYEQYF. CDR3 sequence (DNA): TGCGCCAGCAGCACCAGCGGGGGGGCTTACGAGCAGTACTTC.

This clone was detected a few times. The V gene is TRBV5-5, the J gene TRBJ2-3; D possibly corresponds to TRBD2 (5 bases). V was cut by 4 bases and J by 1 base, with 16 bases left in between. The length of the CDR3 is 16 residues. Germline V CDR1 and CDR2: SGHKS, YYEKEE (reference sequence). As DNA, the CDR3 is TGTGCCAGCAGCCTCCTCGGAGCGGAGGGCACAGATACGCAGTATTTT. Its protein product is CASSLLGAEGTDTQYF.

The V call is TRBV27, the J call TRBJ2-2, with D perhaps matching TRBD1 (5 bases). Trimming left V 4 bases short and J 0 bases short, with 15 bases between. Germline V gene lookup returns CDR1 MNHEY and CDR2 SMNVEV (reference sequence). This CDR3 comprises 17 residues. CDR3 amino acids: CASSSLPLTANTGELFF. CDR3 DNA: TGTGCCAGCAGTTCTCTTCCACTGACAGCGAACACCGGGGAGCTGTTTTTT.

This clone was counted between two and nine times. The chain joins TRBV2 to TRBJ1-3, with 7 bases aligning to TRBD1. Germline V CDR1 and CDR2: SNHLY, FYNNEI. V was clipped by 6 bases and J by 4 bases; unmatched bases: 6. The CDR3 extends over 14 amino acids. CDR3 region: CASRPDRLGNTIYF. The DNA for the CDR3 is TGTGCCAGCAGACCGGACAGGCTCGGAAACACCATATATTTT.

For this clone: This specimen includes other DNA sequences encoding the same CDR3. The chain has TRBV30 and TRBJ1-2; no definite D call. The germline CDR1 and CDR2 sequences are GTSNPN and SVGIG (reference sequence). This CDR3 spans 14 amino acids. The germline V and J ends were trimmed by 2 bases and 0 bases, with 10 bases remaining between them. The CDR3 here is CAWSLRGTNYGYTF. The CDR3 nucleotides are TGTGCCTGGAGTCTCCGCGGCACTAACTATGGCTACACCTTC.

The rearrangement joins TRBV30 to TRBJ1-5, with TRBD1 identical over 10 bases. The germline V gene encodes CDR1 GTSNPN and CDR2 SVGIG (reference sequence). V lost 7 bases, J lost 4 bases, and 4 bases stayed unmatched. This CDR3 spans 13 amino acids. Here the CDR3 reads CALDRGSNQPQHF. The CDR3 coding sequence is TGTGCCTTGGACAGGGGGTCTAATCAGCCCCAGCATTTT.

This chain links TRBV11-3 with TRBJ2-7, with a possible D match to TRBD2 (5 bases). Per the germline V gene, CDR1 is SGHNT and CDR2 is YENEEA. The germline V and J ends were trimmed by 6 bases and 6 bases, with 15 bases remaining between them. CDR3 length equals 13 residues. CDR3 sequence: CASSRVGGGEQYF. As DNA, the CDR3 is TGTGCCAGCAGTCGTGTTGGAGGAGGCGAGCAGTACTTC.